These T cell receptor beta chains were read from a single sample in a study of radiotherapy plus CTLA-4 blockade in lung cancer. Sequencing was performed with immunoSEQ multiplex PCR; in TCRdb, only in-frame clones are kept and a portion is missing. The sample has tens of thousands of clones, 65% to 90% seen once; the top ten hold about 22%. The sample in question was peripheral blood, obtained from a patient treated with radiotherapy plus ipilimumab. The receptors derive from a human donor with non-small cell lung cancer whose response to radiotherapy plus ipilimumab could not be evaluated. The CDR3 runs from the conserved cysteine through the conserved F or W.

v_gene	j_gene	CDR3aa
TRBV10-3	TRBJ1-5	CAISAGPGTGAVNQPQHF
TRBV28	TRBJ1-5	CASRTRDIQMHF
TRBV28	TRBJ2-2	CASSLRLEAGELFF
TRBV6-5	TRBJ1-1	CASTSTGGWTEAFF
TRBV28	TRBJ1-5	CASSLTGYSQPQHF
TRBV5-4	TRBJ2-7	CASSIGGGITSSYEQYF
TRBV28	TRBJ2-7	CASSLASRQGLHEQYF
TRBV27	TRBJ2-1	CASSFRGVTYNEQFF
TRBV29-1	TRBJ2-3	CSAPGQGVYTDTQYF
TRBV7-9	TRBJ2-5	CASSPRASGEAETQYF
TRBV19	TRBJ2-3	CASRREDTQYF
TRBV5-1	TRBJ2-5	CASSLMRETQYF
TRBV6-5	TRBJ2-7	CASSYSPGFAYEQYF
TRBV4-2	TRBJ2-2	CASSQEITSTGTGELFF
TRBV7-9	TRBJ2-7	CASSPRGRLHYEQYF
TRBV5-3	TRBJ2-4	CASSNGRFGVFQYF
TRBV18	TRBJ2-7	CASSPPGRGGSYEQYF
TRBV19	TRBJ1-5	CASSIGDNNQPQHF
TRBV4-1	TRBJ1-3	CASSQRTTGNTIYF
TRBV10-3	TRBJ1-5	CAISDQNSNQPQHF
TRBV5-3	TRBJ2-5	CARSLRQGATGSGGPVETQYF
TRBV28	TRBJ1-2	CASSEGRGIYGYTF
TRBV7-8	TRBJ2-7	CASSFRDRAYEQYF
TRBV28	TRBJ2-7	CASSVRGGYEQYF
TRBV6-5	TRBJ2-1	CASSYTTSGRHEQFF
TRBV19	TRBJ1-1	CASSKAGRSTEAFF
TRBV19	TRBJ1-2	CASSIEKGSYGYTF